Shown below are 18 T cell receptor beta chains from a single sample sequenced in a study of blood T cell repertoires in COVID-19. Using immunoSEQ multiplex PCR, the repertoire was profiled, and TCRdb retains in-frame clones only, with some absent. The profile shows 85,000 to 120,000 clones, around 73% of them singletons. Sequenced material: peripheral blood. The source is a man aged 55 to 69 with active or convalescent COVID-19.

The chain joins TRBV7-9 to TRBJ2-5; D is ambiguous. This CDR3 is built from 15 residues. V lost 0 bases to trimming and J lost 5 bases, with 13 bases between them. Germline lookup yields CDR1 SEHNR and CDR2 FQNEAQ (reference sequence). CDR3 sequence: CASSLAIHPRETQYF. Written as DNA, the CDR3 is TGTGCCAGCAGCTTAGCGATACACCCCAGGGAGACCCAGTACTTC.

The gene calls are TRBV19 and TRBJ1-5; TRBD1 might be the D (6 bases). The germline CDR1 and CDR2 sequences are LNHDA and SQIVND (reference sequence). This CDR3 has 15 residues. V was cut by 6 bases and J by 4 bases, with 16 bases left in between. CDR3 loop: CASSPYRTANQPQHF. The CDR3 nucleotides read TGTGCCAGTAGCCCCTATCGGACAGCTAATCAGCCCCAGCATTTT.

The V gene is TRBV7-3, the J gene TRBJ2-2; 11 positions agree with TRBD1. V lost 5 bases and J lost 5; bases outside the gene matches: 7. The germline V gene has CDR1 SGHTA and CDR2 FQGTGA. CDR3 size: 16 residues. The CDR3 DNA is TGTGCCAGCAGCCCCCCCGGGACAGGGGGTACCGGGGAGCTGTTTTTT. It translates to CASSPPGTGGTGELFF.

The chain joins TRBV9 to TRBJ2-1; possibly TRBD1 for D (7 bases). The CDR3 is 16 residues long. Germline assignment: CDR1 SGDLS and CDR2 YYNGEE. V was shortened by 4 bases and J by 5 bases, with 19 bases between the two germline ends. CDR3 residues: CASSPRGAGRDNEQFF. Written as DNA, the CDR3 is TGTGCCAGCAGCCCCAGGGGGGCAGGGCGAGACAATGAGCAGTTCTTC.

The chain combines TRBV6-6 with TRBJ2-5, with 13 bases matching TRBD2. From germline, CDR1 is MNHNY and CDR2 SVGAGI (reference sequence). The V segment lost 6 bases and the J segment 5 bases; nucleotides outside the gene matches: 6. This CDR3 region has 15 residues. The CDR3 reads CASRRGTSGIETQYF. Here the CDR3 DNA reads TGTGCCAGCAGACGCGGGACTAGCGGGATTGAGACCCAGTACTTC.

CDR3 region: CASRTDRRYGYTF. The CDR3 DNA sequence: TGTGCCAGCAGGACGGACAGGAGGTATGGCTACACCTTC. The V call is TRBV27, the J call TRBJ1-2; TRBD1 agrees at 7 bases. The CDR3 has 13 amino acids. V was clipped by 6 bases and J by 5 bases; unmatched bases: 6. Germline V gives CDR1 MNHEY, CDR2 SMNVEV (reference sequence).

This clone was observed a single time. CDR3 sequence (DNA): TGTGCCAGTAGTAACGGACGGGCGGGCGGAGAAAAACTGTTTTTT. It encodes CASSNGRAGGEKLFF. This chain uses TRBV19 with TRBJ1-4; no definite D call. This CDR3 has 15 residues. Germline V gene lookup returns CDR1 LNHDA and CDR2 SQIVND (reference sequence). The ends were cut back, 4 bases at V and 8 bases at J, with 17 bases in the middle.

V and J are TRBV9 and TRBJ1-5; a weak D match, TRBD1 (5 bases). The CDR3 covers 15 residues. The germline V gene has CDR1 SGDLS and CDR2 YYNGEE. V lost 0 bases and J 15 bases, leaving 22 bases between the germline ends. The CDR3 loop is CASSVGGLTRDRLHF. CDR3 nucleotides: TGTGCCAGCAGCGTAGGGGGACTGACACGGGACCGCCTGCATTTT.

The chain uses TRBV18 and TRBJ2-5; TRBD1 might be the D (6 bases). The V and J ends lost 2 bases and 3 bases respectively, with 10 bases between them. The germline gives CDR1 KGHSH, CDR2 LQKENI. The length of the CDR3 is 14 residues. CDR3 sequence: CASSPRQVEETQYF. The CDR3 DNA reads TGTGCCAGCTCACCAAGACAGGTCGAAGAGACCCAGTACTTC.

J is TRBJ2-6 and V is TRBV5-1; TRBD1 agrees at 7 bases. The CDR3 contains 15 residues. V trimming: 3 bases; J trimming: 2 bases; junction bases outside the gene matches: 2. Germline loops: CDR1 SGHRS, CDR2 YFSETQ. CDR3 DNA: TGCGCCAGCAGCTATACAGGGGCTGGGGCCAACGTCCTGACTTTC. Amino acids: CASSYTGAGANVLTF.

This clone was counted a few times. The CDR3 sequence: CASSPEGLAGYNEQFF. CDR3 nucleotides: TGTGCCAGCAGCCCAGAGGGACTAGCGGGCTACAATGAGCAGTTCTTC. The J gene is TRBJ2-1, the V gene TRBV3-1 (or the pseudogene TRBV3-2); 12 bases are a match to TRBD2. CDR1 is LGHDT, CDR2 YNNKEL, per germline (reference sequence). The CDR3 is 16 residues long. J lost 3 bases, V lost 4 bases, and 4 bases had no gene match.

The gene calls are TRBV28 and TRBJ2-7; TRBD1 might be the D (6 bases). The CDR3 consists of 13 residues. V gave up 3 bases and J gave up 3 bases, with 9 bases separating them. Germline V gene sequence: CDR1 MDHEN, CDR2 SYDVKM. As DNA, the CDR3 is TGTGCCAGCAGTTTCCGCAGGGGCTACGAGCAGTACTTC. Encoded protein: CASSFRRGYEQYF.

The chain has TRBV6-5 and TRBJ1-3; the D is unclear. This CDR3 has 13 amino acids. V was trimmed by 7 bases and J by 0 bases, leaving 7 bases between them. Germline CDR1 MNHEY, CDR2 SVGAGI. The CDR3 nucleotides read TGTGCCAGCACTACAGTCTCTGGAAACACCATATATTTT. Its protein product is CASTTVSGNTIYF.

This clone was found a few times. A much larger clone differs by one base, so this may be a read error. The chain recombines TRBV5-4 with TRBJ2-2; D is perhaps TRBD1 (6 bases). V gave up 0 bases and J gave up 6 bases, with 6 bases separating them. This CDR3 has 13 amino acids. Germline V CDR1 and CDR2: SGHNT, YYREEE (reference sequence). The CDR3 spells CASSLEGAGELFF. For the CDR3, the DNA is TGTGCCAGCAGCTTGGAGGGGGCCGGGGAGCTGTTTTTT.

The rearrangement links TRBV2 to TRBJ2-2; 11 bases align to TRBD1. Germline CDR1 reads SNHLY; CDR2 reads FYNNEI. V shed 6 bases and J 5 bases; nucleotides not matched to a gene: 5. CDR3 size: 15 residues. Here the CDR3 reads CASRAGTGGTGELFF. The CDR3, as DNA: TGTGCCAGCAGGGCCGGGACAGGGGGAACCGGGGAGCTGTTTTTT.

V gene TRBV29-1 combines with J gene TRBJ2-7; no definite D call. V lost 7 bases, J lost 0 bases, and 13 bases lay in between. The CDR3 has 13 amino acids. Germline CDR1 and CDR2: SQVTM and ANQGSEA. This CDR3 is CSARTATSYEQYF. In nucleotides, the CDR3 is TGCAGCGCCCGAACAGCCACCTCCTACGAGCAGTACTTC.

This chain connects TRBV18 to TRBJ2-7, with TRBD1 identical over 7 bases. This CDR3 region has 16 residues. V lost 6 bases to trimming and J lost 0 bases; unmatched junction nucleotides: 11. The germline V gene encodes CDR1 KGHSH and CDR2 LQKENI. The CDR3 nucleotides are TGTGCCAGCTCCGAAGGGGGCGGACGGTCCTCCTACGAGCAGTACTTC. This translates into CASSEGGGRSSYEQYF. The full variable domain, its missing parts supplied by reference TRBV18 and TRBJ2-7, is NAGVMQNPRHLVRRRGQEARLRCSPMKGHSHVYWYRQLPEEGLKFMVYLQKENIIDESGMPKERFSAEFPKEGPSILRIQQVVRGDSAAYFCASSEGGGRSSYEQYFGPGTRLTVT.

V gene TRBV2 combines with J gene TRBJ1-5, with unresolved D. The CDR3 runs 14 residues. Trimming stripped 6 bases from V and 2 bases from J, with 11 bases between. Germline-derived CDR1 and CDR2 are SNHLY and FYNNEI. The CDR3: CASRNVGGNQPQHF. CDR3 nucleotide sequence: TGTGCCAGCAGGAACGTCGGGGGCAATCAGCCCCAGCATTTT.